Below, one T cell receptor (beta chain) is given with its context. Its antigen is undetermined. A read error may account for a junction end that differs from germline. Other DNA sequences in the sample encode the same CDR3. The data were taken from a study of OX40 agonist ivuxolimab in advanced cancers. Study findings and constraints: There was clonal expansion of CD4+ and CD8+ blood T cells by week 6 at 0.1 to 3.0 mg/kg. Specificity for antigen went undetermined in the expanded peripheral T cells. Relative to CD4+ cells, CD8+ T cells on average had more expanded clones. Normalized T-cell clonal expansion was also low in some nonresponders.

Germline V gene sequence: CDR1 SNHLY, CDR2 FYNNEI. The CDR3 is 14 amino acids. Generated by immunoSEQ multiplex PCR, the TCRdb table keeps only in-frame clones and is missing some. The data hold 50,000 or so clones, with 80% to 85% observed a single time. The origin of this receptor is an adult with an advanced solid tumor such as melanoma, head and neck, liver or kidney cancer. The genes are TRBV2 and TRBJ1-4; TRBD1 matches 8 bases. The sample in question was CD4+ or CD8+ T cells sorted from blood, obtained in a trial of the OX40 agonist ivuxolimab. The DNA of the CDR3 is TGTGCTAGCAGGAGGACAGGGAACCATGAAAAACTGTTTTTT. Residues: CASRRTGNHEKLFF.